The next 3 T cell receptor beta chains were all read from a single sample in a study of T-cell reconstitution after alpha-beta-depleted transplantation in children. Researchers prepared the TCRbeta library using unique molecular identifiers, the study reports. MiXCR, applied by TCRdb to the PCR reads, yields one record per CDR3 protein. The sample has under 450,000 distinct CDR3 sequences; around 16% are singletons. The material was PBMCs, mostly from graft donor cells, obtained 360 days after TCRalphabeta/CD19-depleted stem cell transplant. Every receptor here comes from a boy in the first two years of life who had a stem cell transplant for Wiskott-Aldrich syndrome, so the T cells may come from the graft donor.

This clonotype was seen many times. The chain recombines TRBV25-1 with TRBJ2-1, with D tentatively TRBD2 (6 bases). V was pared by 2 bases and J by 6 bases, with 17 bases between. Germline V gives CDR1 MGHDK, CDR2 SYGVNS. The CDR3 is made up of 16 amino acids. This CDR3 reads CASSEPQGLLGNEQFF. As DNA, the CDR3 is TGTGCCAGCAGTGAACCCCAGGGACTCTTAGGCAATGAGCAGTTCTTC.

This sequence joins TRBV10-3 and TRBJ1-2; TRBD1 matches 7 bases. Germline CDR1 and CDR2: ENHRY and SYGVKD. CDR3 size: 12 residues. V lost 9 bases and J lost 1; bases outside the gene matches: 2. This CDR3 reads CAIGGFNYGYTF. The CDR3 DNA reads as TGTGCCATAGGGGGCTTTAACTATGGCTACACCTTC.

This clonotype was detected only a few times. CDR3 coding DNA: TGTGCCAGCAGCGTAACGGGCCGGGGGACCCAGTACTTC. Translating it yields CASSVTGRGTQYF. The chain is built from TRBV9 and TRBJ2-5; a possible D gene is TRBD2 (5 bases). Between the trimmed V and J ends, which lost 1 base and 7 bases, there was a span of 11 bases. This CDR3 comprises 13 residues. Germline values: CDR1 SGDLS, CDR2 YYNGEE.